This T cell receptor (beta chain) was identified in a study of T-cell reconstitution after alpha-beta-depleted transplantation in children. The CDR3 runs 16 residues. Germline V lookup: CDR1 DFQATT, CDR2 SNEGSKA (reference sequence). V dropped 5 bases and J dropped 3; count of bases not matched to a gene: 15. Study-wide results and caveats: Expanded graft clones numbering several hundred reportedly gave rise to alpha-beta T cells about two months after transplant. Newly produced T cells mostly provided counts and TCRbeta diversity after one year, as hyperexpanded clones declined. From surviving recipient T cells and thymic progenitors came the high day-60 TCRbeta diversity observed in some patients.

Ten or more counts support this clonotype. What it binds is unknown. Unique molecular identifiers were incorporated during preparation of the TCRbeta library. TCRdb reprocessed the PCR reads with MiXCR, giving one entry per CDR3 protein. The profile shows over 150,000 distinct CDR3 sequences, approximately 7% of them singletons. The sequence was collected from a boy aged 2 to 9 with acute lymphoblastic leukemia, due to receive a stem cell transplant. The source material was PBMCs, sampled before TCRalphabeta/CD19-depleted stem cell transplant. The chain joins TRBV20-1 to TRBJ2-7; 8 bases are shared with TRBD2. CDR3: CSAEKGRAGVGYEQYF. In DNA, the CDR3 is TGCAGTGCTGAAAAAGGGCGAGCGGGAGTGGGCTACGAGCAGTACTTC.